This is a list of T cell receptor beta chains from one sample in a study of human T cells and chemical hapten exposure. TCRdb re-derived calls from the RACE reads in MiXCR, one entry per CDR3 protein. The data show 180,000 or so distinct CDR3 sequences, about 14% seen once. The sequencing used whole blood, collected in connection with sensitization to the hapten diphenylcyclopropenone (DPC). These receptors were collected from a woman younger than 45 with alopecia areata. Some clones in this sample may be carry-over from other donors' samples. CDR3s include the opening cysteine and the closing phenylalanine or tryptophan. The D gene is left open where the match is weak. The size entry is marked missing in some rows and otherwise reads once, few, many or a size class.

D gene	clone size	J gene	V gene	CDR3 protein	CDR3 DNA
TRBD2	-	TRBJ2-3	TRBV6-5	CASSPRVGTSLQYTQYF	TGTGCCAGCAGTCCTAGGGTCGGGACTAGCCTACAGTATACGCAGTATTTT
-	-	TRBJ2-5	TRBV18	CASSQFGRGGETQYF	TGTGCCAGCTCTCAATTTGGCAGGGGAGGAGAGACCCAGTACTTC
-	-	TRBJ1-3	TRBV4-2	CTSSQDRGAQLSGNTIYF	TGTACCAGCAGCCAAGATCGAGGGGCCCAACTCTCTGGAAACACCATATATTTT
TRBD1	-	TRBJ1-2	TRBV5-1	CASSQTPGGNYGYTF	TGCGCCAGCAGCCAAACCCCAGGGGGAAACTATGGCTACACCTTC
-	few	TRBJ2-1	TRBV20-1	CSASDPSWIRRSYNEQFF	TGCAGTGCTAGCGACCCTAGCTGGATAAGGAGGTCCTACAATGAGCAGTTCTTC
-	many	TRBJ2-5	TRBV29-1	CSVGDIQETQYF	TGCAGCGTTGGGGACATCCAAGAGACCCAGTACTTC
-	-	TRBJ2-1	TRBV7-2	CASSFTRDRRFF	TGTGCCAGCAGTTTTACCCGGGACCGACGGTTCTTC
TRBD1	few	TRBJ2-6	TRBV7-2	CASSPPRTGVTRTNSGANVLTF	TGTGCCAGCAGCCCGCCGAGGACAGGGGTAACGAGGACCAACTCTGGGGCCAACGTCCTGACTTTC
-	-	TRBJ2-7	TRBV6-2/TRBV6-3	CASSYRNSAYEQYF	TGTGCCAGCAGTTACAGAAACTCGGCGTACGAGCAGTACTTC
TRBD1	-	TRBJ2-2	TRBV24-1	CATREGQANTGELFF	TGTGCCACCAGGGAGGGACAGGCGAACACCGGGGAGCTGTTTTTT
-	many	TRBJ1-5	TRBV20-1	CSARVRGRGGNQPQHF	TGCAGTGCTAGAGTCCGGGGCCGAGGTGGCAATCAGCCCCAGCATTTT
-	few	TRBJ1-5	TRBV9	CASSVGGSQPQHF	TGTGCCAGCAGCGTAGGGGGATCTCAGCCCCAGCATTTT
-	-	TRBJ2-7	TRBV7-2	CASSLEGTLYEQYF	TGTGCCAGCAGCTTAGAGGGTACCCTCTACGAGCAGTACTTC
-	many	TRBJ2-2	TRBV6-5	CASSYSSAGIDTGELFF	TGTGCCAGCAGTTACTCTTCGGCAGGGATTGATACCGGGGAGCTGTTTTTT
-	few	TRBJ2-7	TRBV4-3	CASSQESTGAYEQYF	TGCGCCAGCAGCCAAGAGTCCACAGGAGCCTACGAGCAGTACTTC
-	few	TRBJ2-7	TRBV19	CASSLSSSSYEQYF	TGTGCCAGTAGCCTCTCTTCTAGCTCCTACGAGCAGTACTTC
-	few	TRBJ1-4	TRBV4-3	CASSQDVHRGEKLFF	TGCGCCAGCAGCCAAGACGTACACCGGGGTGAAAAACTGTTTTTT
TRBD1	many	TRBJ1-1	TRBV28	CASSSGQGRTEAFF	TGTGCCAGCAGTTCGGGACAGGGGCGGACTGAAGCTTTCTTT
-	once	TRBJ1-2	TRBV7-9	CASSRTGKGAFYGYTF	TGTGCCAGCAGCCGGACTGGGAAGGGAGCCTTCTATGGCTACACCTTC
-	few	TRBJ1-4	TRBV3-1	CASSRQSTNEKLFF	TGTGCCAGCAGCCGACAGTCAACTAATGAAAAACTGTTTTTT
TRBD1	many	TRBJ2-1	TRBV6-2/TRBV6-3	CASSADRESSYNEQFF	TGTGCCAGCAGCGCGGACAGGGAAAGCTCCTACAATGAGCAGTTCTTC
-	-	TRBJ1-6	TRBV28	CASSFQERGRSLNSPLHF	TGTGCCAGCAGTTTTCAAGAACGGGGGCGCAGCCTCAATTCACCCCTCCACTTT
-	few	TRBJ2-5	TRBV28	CASSSLGLPQETQYF	TGTGCCAGCAGTTCCTTGGGACTGCCCCAAGAGACCCAGTACTTC
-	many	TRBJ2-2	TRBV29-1	CSVDPANTGELFF	TGCAGCGTTGACCCGGCGAACACCGGGGAGCTGTTTTTT
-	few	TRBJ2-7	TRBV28	CASQTGTYEQYF	TGTGCCAGCCAGACGGGAACCTACGAGCAGTACTTC
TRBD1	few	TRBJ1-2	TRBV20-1	CSAKPPTGTAINYGYTF	TGCAGTGCTAAGCCCCCAACCGGGACAGCGATTAACTATGGCTACACCTTC
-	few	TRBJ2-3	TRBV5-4	CASSLRGTPPTDTQYF	TGTGCCAGCAGCTTGAGGGGGACTCCCCCCACAGATACGCAGTATTTT
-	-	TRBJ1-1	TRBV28	CASSFYLNRAFF	TGTGCCAGCAGTTTCTACTTGAACCGAGCTTTCTTT
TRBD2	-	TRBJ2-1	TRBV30	CASSTLAGVEQFF	TGTGCCTCCTCCACGCTAGCGGGAGTTGAGCAGTTCTTC
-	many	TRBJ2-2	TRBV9	CASSVVATDGELFF	TGTGCCAGCAGCGTAGTGGCCACGGACGGGGAGCTGTTTTTT
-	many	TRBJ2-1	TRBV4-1	CASVAGNEQFF	TGCGCCAGCGTGGCGGGGAATGAGCAGTTCTTC
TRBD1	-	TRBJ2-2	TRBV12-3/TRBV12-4	CASSPQGVGAGELFF	TGTGCCAGCAGTCCCCAGGGGGTCGGGGCCGGGGAGCTGTTTTTT
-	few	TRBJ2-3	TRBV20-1	CSAASRGKSTDTQYF	TGCAGTGCAGCTTCTAGGGGGAAGAGCACAGATACGCAGTATTTT
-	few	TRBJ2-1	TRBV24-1	CATSPSRSGGEQFF	TGTGCCACCAGTCCTAGTCGATCTGGTGGTGAGCAGTTCTTC
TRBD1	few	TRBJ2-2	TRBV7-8	CASSSQTGGNTGELFF	TGTGCCAGCAGCTCCCAGACAGGGGGAAACACCGGGGAGCTGTTTTTT
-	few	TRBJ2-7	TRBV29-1	CSVIGGVDEQYF	TGCAGCGTTATCGGGGGAGTCGACGAGCAGTACTTC
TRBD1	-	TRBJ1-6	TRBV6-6	CASSDPSTGAIQSLHF	TGTGCCAGCAGTGACCCTTCGACAGGGGCGATTCAATCCCTCCACTTT
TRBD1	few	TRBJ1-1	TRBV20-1	CSAPGTGYTEAFF	TGCAGTGCACCTGGGACAGGGTACACTGAAGCTTTCTTT
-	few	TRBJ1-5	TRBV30	CAWSVMGGSFGNQPQHF	TGTGCCTGGAGTGTTATGGGGGGCTCTTTCGGCAATCAGCCCCAGCATTTT
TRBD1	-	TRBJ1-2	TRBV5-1	CASSKDREDGYTF	TGCGCCAGCAGCAAGGACAGGGAAGATGGCTACACCTTC
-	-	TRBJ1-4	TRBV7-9	CASSQEGLQLFF	TGTGCCAGCAGCCAAGAGGGACTCCAACTGTTTTTT
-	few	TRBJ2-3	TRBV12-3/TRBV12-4	CASSFLYTDTQYF	TGTGCCAGCAGTTTTCTTTACACAGATACGCAGTATTTT
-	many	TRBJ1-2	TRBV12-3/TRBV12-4	CASSLRPAGGYTF	TGTGCCAGCAGTTTAAGGCCAGCGGGGGGCTACACCTTC
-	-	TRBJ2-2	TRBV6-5	CASSYGQLPTGELFF	TGTGCCAGCAGTTACGGGCAGCTACCAACCGGGGAGCTGTTTTTT
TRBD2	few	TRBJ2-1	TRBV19	CASSGGEIGFAGSYNEQFF	TGTGCCAGTTCCGGGGGGGAGATCGGTTTTGCGGGATCCTACAATGAGCAGTTCTTC
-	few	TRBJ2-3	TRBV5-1	CASSLVPGPTTDTQYF	TGCGCCAGCAGCTTGGTCCCAGGACCTACCACAGATACGCAGTATTTT
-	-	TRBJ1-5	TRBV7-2	CASTRMNQPQHF	TGTGCCAGCACCCGGATGAATCAGCCCCAGCATTTT